These 7 T cell receptor beta chains share one sample of origin, sequenced in a study of monozygotic twins with inflammatory bowel disease. TCRdb re-called the 5' RACE reads; one entry per CDR3 protein, DNA not given. In all, the sample yields about 380,000 distinct CDR3 sequences. The sample comprised blood. These receptors originate from a human donor with ulcerative colitis or Crohn's disease, or a healthy co-twin of an affected twin (not recorded which).

This chain uses TRBV20-1 with TRBJ1-1. This CDR3 spans 13 amino acids. Per the germline V gene, CDR1 is DFQATT and CDR2 is SNEGSKA (reference sequence). CDR3 residues: CSAQTDVNTEAFF.

The rearrangement joins TRBV20-1 to TRBJ1-6. From germline, CDR1 is DFQATT and CDR2 SNEGSKA (reference sequence). The CDR3 spans 14 residues. CDR3 loop: CSAARSSYNSPLHF.

The chain couples TRBV20-1 to TRBJ1-1. Per germline, CDR1 DFQATT and CDR2 SNEGSKA (reference sequence). This CDR3 is 12 amino acids long. The CDR3 loop is CSAREKQPEAFF.

The V call is TRBV24-1, the J call TRBJ2-1; without DNA, the TCRdb call of TRBD2 cannot be checked. This CDR3 contains 13 residues. From germline, CDR1 is KGHDR and CDR2 SFDVKD. CDR3 sequence: CATSDLPRGEQFF.

The rearrangement links TRBV3-1 to TRBJ1-2; TCRdb names TRBD1, which stays unverified in the absence of DNA. The CDR3 covers 15 residues. Per germline, CDR1 LGHDT and CDR2 YNNKEL (reference sequence). The CDR3 here is CASSQGTTLGYGYTF.

The chain recombines TRBV4-3 with TRBJ2-3; without DNA, the TCRdb call of TRBD1 cannot be checked. Germline V gene data show CDR1 as LGHNA and CDR2 as YSLEER. This CDR3 comprises 16 residues. CDR3 amino acids: CASSQTSGTSTDTQYF.

The V gene is TRBV20-1, the J gene TRBJ1-2; with no DNA, the TCRdb D assignment of TRBD1 cannot be verified. This CDR3 comprises 16 residues. The germline V gene has CDR1 DFQATT and CDR2 SNEGSKA (reference sequence). The CDR3 region is CSAPPGTGLLNYGYTF.